This T cell receptor beta chain is drawn from a study of blood T cell repertoires in COVID-19. On the study more broadly: Nucleic acid was either cDNA or gDNA, and it came from T cells, B-cell-depleted T cells, or PBMCs.

The data were produced by immunoSEQ multiplex PCR, yet TCRdb's version contains in-frame clones alone and is incomplete. This sample carries around 70,000 clones, roughly 80% of them seen once, and the ten largest clones take 20%. In germline, CDR1 is SGHDT, CDR2 YYEEEE. The CDR3 contains 16 residues. The trim removed 3 bases at V and 0 bases at J, leaving 8 bases unmatched. The chain uses TRBV5-6 and TRBJ2-7; 8 nucleotides match TRBD2. Sample: peripheral blood. The origin of this receptor is a woman in her seventies with acute or convalescent COVID-19. The CDR3 DNA sequence: TGTGCCAGCAGCTCCGCGACTAGCGTTGACTCCTACGAGCAGTACTTC. Amino acids: CASSSATSVDSYEQYF.